Presented here are 14 T cell receptor beta chains from one specimen sequenced in a study of T cells in Graves' hyperthyroidism and ophthalmopathy. What was amplified from RNA transcripts were TCR beta CDR3 regions. HTBI primers were employed in a first-round RT-PCR of the TCR CDR3. TCRdb analysed the multiplex PCR reads with MiXCR anew, one entry per CDR3 protein. The sample holds 300,000 to 450,000 distinct CDR3 sequences, roughly 18% seen once. The sample comprised blood. The receptor set was obtained from a young man with Graves' ophthalmopathy.

In this sample, this clonotype turned up a few times. The rearrangement joins TRBV4-3 to TRBJ2-1, with D perhaps matching TRBD2 (7 bases). CDR3 length: 15 amino acids. Trimming shortened V by 2 bases and J by 15 bases, and 23 bases separated the two germline ends. Germline-derived CDR1 and CDR2 are LGHNA and YSLEER. The CDR3 is CASSQIGIRGGGGFF. Written as DNA, the CDR3 is TGCGCCAGCAGCCAAATAGGGATCAGAGGGGGGGGCGGGTTCTTC.

This clonotype has a handful of counts. V usage is TRBV7-2 and J usage is TRBJ2-3, with TRBD2 identical over 7 bases. Looked up from germline, CDR1 is SGHTA and CDR2 is FQGNSA. This CDR3 region has 17 residues. The V and J ends lost 4 bases and 5 bases, in that order; junction bases with no gene match: 15. Here the CDR3 DNA reads TGTGCCAGCAGCTCCAAGACTAGCTGGAGTTGGGTAGATACGCAGTATTTT. This sequence encodes CASSSKTSWSWVDTQYF.

V is TRBV10-3 and J is TRBJ2-5; 8 nucleotides line up with TRBD1. Germline V gene lookup returns CDR1 ENHRY and CDR2 SYGVKD. J gave up 5 bases and V 5 bases, and 4 bases lay outside the gene matches. The CDR3 runs to 13 residues. CDR3 nucleotide sequence: TGTGCCATCAGTACAGGGGGAAGGGAGACCCAGTACTTC. Encoded protein: CAISTGGRETQYF.

The chain uses TRBV7-9 and TRBJ2-4, with D perhaps matching TRBD2 (7 bases). V was cut by 5 bases and J by 0 bases, with 11 bases left in between. This CDR3 region has 15 residues. CDR1 and CDR2 (germline): SEHNR, FQNEAQ (reference sequence). This chain's CDR3 is CASSTGGQAKNIQYF. CDR3 bases: TGTGCCAGCAGCACGGGGGGCCAAGCCAAAAACATTCAGTACTTC.

This clonotype was seen ten or more times. The rearrangement links TRBV5-1 to TRBJ1-2; D not certain. V was shortened by 0 bases and J by 6 bases, with 6 bases between the two germline ends. The CDR3 spans 12 residues. Per the germline V gene, CDR1 is SGHRS and CDR2 is YFSETQ. The CDR3 here is CASSLGQDGYTF. CDR3 DNA sequence: TGCGCCAGCAGCTTGGGGCAGGATGGCTACACCTTC.

In this sample, this clonotype turned up a few times. V gene TRBV24-1 combines with J gene TRBJ2-1, with D possibly called TRBD1 or TRBD2 (5 bases each). The CDR3 is 14 amino acids. V lost 3 bases, J lost 9 bases, and 14 bases lay in between. CDR1 is KGHDR and CDR2 is SFDVKD in the germline V gene. CDR3 protein: CATSDVGEVSEQFF. The CDR3 DNA sequence: TGTGCCACCAGTGATGTGGGGGAAGTCAGTGAGCAGTTCTTC.

The J gene is TRBJ2-3, the V gene TRBV20-1; maybe TRBD2 (5 bases). Germline values: CDR1 DFQATT, CDR2 SNEGSKA (reference sequence). The V gene lost 3 bases and the J gene lost 2 bases, with 12 bases spanning the gap. This CDR3 is built from 14 residues. CDR3 coding DNA: TGCAGTGCTAGTAGGCTAGCTTCCACAGATACGCAGTATTTT. Its translation is CSASRLASTDTQYF.

The sample holds many counts of this clonotype. The genes are TRBV5-1 and TRBJ2-1; 9 positions match TRBD1. Losses at the gene ends were 0 bases for V and 0 bases for J; bases not matched to a gene: 1. The CDR3 totals 16 residues. Germline V gene sequence: CDR1 SGHRS, CDR2 YFSETQ. The CDR3 reads CASSLEQGASYNEQFF. DNA for the CDR3: TGCGCCAGCAGCTTGGAACAGGGGGCCTCCTACAATGAGCAGTTCTTC.

There are a few counts of this clonotype. The chain uses TRBV20-1 and TRBJ2-7, with 8 bases identical to TRBD1. The CDR3 runs 15 residues. From germline, CDR1 is DFQATT and CDR2 SNEGSKA (reference sequence). The V segment lost 0 bases and the J segment 6 bases; nucleotides outside the gene matches: 10. The CDR3 nucleotides read TGCAGTGCTAGAGATCCCTGGACAGGGTACTCCGAGCAGTACTTC. It codes for CSARDPWTGYSEQYF.

This clonotype was observed at least ten times. The J gene is TRBJ2-5, the V gene TRBV12-3 or TRBV12-4, with D maybe TRBD2 (7 bases). The CDR3 runs to 15 residues. V lost 3 bases, J lost 1 base, and 12 bases lay in between. The CDR3 here is CASSLGGGLQETQYF. DNA of the CDR3: TGTGCCAGCAGTTTGGGAGGGGGGCTCCAAGAGACCCAGTACTTC.

This clonotype has a count of ten or more. The genes are TRBV3-1 and TRBJ2-1; D is possibly TRBD1 (6 bases). Germline V gene data show CDR1 as LGHDT and CDR2 as YNNKEL (reference sequence). This CDR3 comprises 14 residues. Trimming left V 1 base short and J 5 bases short, with 9 bases between. The CDR3 reads CASSQVWTDNEQFF. The CDR3 coding sequence is TGTGCCAGCAGCCAAGTATGGACAGACAATGAGCAGTTCTTC.

In this sample, this clonotype turned up many times. The chain uses TRBV11-1 and TRBJ2-5; D possibly corresponds to TRBD1 (6 bases). The length of the CDR3 is 17 residues. The V gene's germline CDR1 is SGHAT and CDR2 FQDESV (reference sequence). The V gene lost 1 base and the J gene lost 4 bases, with 19 bases spanning the gap. The CDR3 is CASSLVKAGAGGETQYF. CDR3 DNA sequence: TGTGCCAGCAGCTTAGTGAAGGCAGGGGCGGGTGGAGAGACCCAGTACTTC.

The table lists this clonotype with many counts. The chain uses TRBV28 and TRBJ2-3; no definite D call. Germline V gives CDR1 MDHEN, CDR2 SYDVKM. The ends were cut back, 1 base at V and 4 bases at J, with 15 bases in the middle. This CDR3 region has 16 residues. CDR3 loop: CASSLSATYYADTQYF. As DNA, the CDR3 is TGTGCCAGCAGTTTATCGGCTACCTATTATGCAGATACGCAGTATTTT.

The DNA of the CDR3 is TGTGCCAGCAGCTCACAGGGTGAAGGCAATCAGCCCCAGCATTTT. This sequence encodes CASSSQGEGNQPQHF. The J gene is TRBJ1-5, the V gene TRBV5-4; TRBD1 might be the D (6 bases). CDR1 SGHNT and CDR2 YYREEE come from the germline V gene (reference sequence). The CDR3 covers 15 residues. Trimming shortened V by 3 bases and J by 2 bases, and 12 bases separated the two germline ends.